These 22 T cell receptor beta chains share one sample of origin, sequenced in a study of T cells after yellow fever vaccination. TCRdb passed the 5' RACE reads through MiXCR, listing each CDR3 protein once. The sample has some 320,000 distinct CDR3 sequences; less than 9.5% are singletons. The sequencing used CD4+ T cells sorted from PBMCs, collected 5 days after the yellow fever booster vaccination. The receptors here all came from a man between 18 and 35 years old who received the YFV17D yellow fever vaccine.

The sample holds a few counts of this clonotype. The chain combines TRBV25-1 with TRBJ1-6; no definite D call. Germline values: CDR1 MGHDK, CDR2 SYGVNS. The CDR3 spans 15 residues. Trimming pared 3 bases from V and 3 bases from J, leaving 9 bases between. For the CDR3, the DNA is TGTGCCAGCAGTGATCGGCATCGCTATAATTCACCCCTCCACTTT. It translates to CASSDRHRYNSPLHF.

This clonotype was picked up a small number of times. The chain has TRBV5-1 and TRBJ2-1, with D possibly TRBD1 on 5 matching bases. V lost 4 bases to trimming and J lost 0 bases, with 20 bases between them. This CDR3 is built from 18 residues. The germline V gene has CDR1 SGHRS and CDR2 YFSETQ. The CDR3 loop is CASSPRPAGSSSYNEQFF. In DNA form, the CDR3 reads TGCGCCAGCAGCCCCCGCCCGGCAGGGTCTAGCTCCTACAATGAGCAGTTCTTC.

At least ten counts were recorded for this clonotype. The gene calls are TRBV2 and TRBJ2-5; the match to TRBD2 covers 8 bases. The CDR3 runs to 15 residues. J lost 4 bases, V lost 8 bases, and 12 bases had no gene match. CDR1 is SNHLY, CDR2 FYNNEI, per germline. CDR3 bases: TGTGCCAGCGCCGGCAGGACTAGCCTTTTAGAGACCCAGTACTTC. Protein: CASAGRTSLLETQYF.

This clonotype was seen ten or more times. The rearrangement uses TRBV5-4 and TRBJ2-5, with TRBD1 matching 8 bases. CDR1 SGHNT and CDR2 YYREEE come from the germline V gene (reference sequence). The V and J ends lost 6 bases and 2 bases, in that order; junction bases with no gene match: 0. The CDR3 has 12 residues. The CDR3 DNA sequence: TGTGCCAGCAACAGGGGGCAAGAGACCCAGTACTTC. Its protein product is CASNRGQETQYF.

This clonotype has only a few counts. The V call is TRBV6-5, the J call TRBJ1-1; D remains ambiguous. This CDR3 region has 13 residues. V was clipped by 1 base and J by 2 bases, with 5 bases between them. Germline V gene sequence: CDR1 MNHEY, CDR2 SVGAGI. For the CDR3, the DNA is TGTGCCAGCAGTTACTACTTAAACACTGAAGCTTTCTTT. It codes for CASSYYLNTEAFF.

The chain has TRBV7-9 and TRBJ1-1, with D possibly TRBD1 on 5 matching bases. Germline V gene data show CDR1 as SEHNR and CDR2 as FQNEAQ (reference sequence). The CDR3 is made up of 14 amino acids. Trimming took 2 bases from V and 0 from J, leaving 7 bases between them. The CDR3 region is CASSLTTVNTEAFF. Written as DNA, the CDR3 is TGTGCCAGCAGCTTAACGACAGTGAACACTGAAGCTTTCTTT.

The gene calls are TRBV2 and TRBJ2-6, with 7 bases that match TRBD1. Germline values: CDR1 SNHLY, CDR2 FYNNEI. This CDR3 is built from 14 residues. V lost 8 bases, J lost 3 bases, and 4 bases stayed unmatched. The CDR3 nucleotides are TGTGCCAGCCAACAGGGGAATGGGGCCAACGTCCTGACTTTC. Its protein product is CASQQGNGANVLTF.

Ten or more counts support this clonotype. V usage is TRBV27 and J usage is TRBJ2-7; D is possibly TRBD1 or TRBD2 (5 bases each). Looked up from germline, CDR1 is MNHEY and CDR2 is SMNVEV (reference sequence). This CDR3 is built from 14 residues. V was shortened by 4 bases and J by 2 bases, with 12 bases between the two germline ends. As DNA, the CDR3 is TGTGCCAGCAGTTCCCAGAGGGGTCCCTACGAGCAGTACTTC. It codes for CASSSQRGPYEQYF.

This clonotype showed up just a few times. The CDR3 DNA is TGTGCCAGCAGTTTATCGGGACCCGGGAGCTACACCTTC. It specifies CASSLSGPGSYTF. This sequence joins TRBV27 and TRBJ1-2; possibly TRBD1 for D (5 bases). The CDR3 extends over 13 amino acids. The V and J ends lost 0 bases and 9 bases respectively, with 11 bases between them. Germline values: CDR1 MNHEY, CDR2 SMNVEV (reference sequence).

This clonotype has only a few counts. The chain is built from TRBV5-6 and TRBJ2-3; 7 positions agree with TRBD1. The trim removed 3 bases at V and 8 bases at J, leaving 15 bases unmatched. CDR3 size: 16 residues. The germline V gene encodes CDR1 SGHDT and CDR2 YYEEEE. Here the CDR3 reads CASSWGDRERIGTQYF. The DNA for the CDR3 is TGTGCCAGCAGCTGGGGAGACAGGGAACGGATCGGTACGCAGTATTTT.

The rearrangement links TRBV2 to TRBJ1-5; D may be TRBD1 (6 bases). V shed 2 bases and J shed 5 bases, with 10 bases lying between them. CDR3 length equals 14 residues. Germline lookup yields CDR1 SNHLY and CDR2 FYNNEI. CDR3 DNA: TGTGCCAGCAGTGAAAACAGGGATTATCAGCCCCAGCATTTT. It specifies CASSENRDYQPQHF.

This clonotype showed up many times. The chain recombines TRBV9 with TRBJ1-2, with 8 bases matching TRBD1. Germline CDR1 and CDR2: SGDLS and YYNGEE. V lost 3 bases to trimming and J lost 8 bases; unmatched junction nucleotides: 6. The CDR3 extends over 13 amino acids. The CDR3 loop is CASSAWTGRGYTF. CDR3 in DNA: TGTGCCAGCAGCGCTTGGACAGGGAGAGGCTACACCTTC. The complete variable domain, with remaining parts taken from reference TRBV9 and TRBJ1-2, reads DSGVTQTPKHLITATGQRVTLRCSPRSGDLSVYWYQQSLDQGLQFLIQYYNGEERAKGNILERFSAQQFPDLHSELNLSSLELGDSALYFCASSAWTGRGYTFGSGTRLTVV.

The chain couples TRBV6-2 or TRBV6-3 to TRBJ2-6, with D possibly matching TRBD1 (6 bases). The V and J ends lost 3 bases and 1 base respectively, with 13 bases between them. CDR3 length: 17 amino acids. In germline, CDR1 is MNHEY, CDR2 SVGEGT. This chain's CDR3 is CASSYPQGRSGANVLTF. CDR3 DNA: TGTGCCAGCAGTTATCCACAGGGACGGTCTGGGGCCAACGTCCTGACTTTC.

The V gene is TRBV12-3 or TRBV12-4, the J gene TRBJ2-5; perhaps TRBD2 as D (5 bases). V was pared by 6 bases and J by 7 bases, with 18 bases between. The CDR3 contains 14 residues. CDR3 bases: TGTGCCAGCAGAACCGGGCAGGCGGGCGGGACCCAGTACTTC. Its protein product is CASRTGQAGGTQYF.

This clonotype turned up a few times. This chain links TRBV2 with TRBJ1-2; possibly TRBD1 for D (5 bases). The CDR3 has 13 residues. In germline, CDR1 is SNHLY, CDR2 FYNNEI. V was clipped by 7 bases and J by 1 base, with 10 bases between them. The CDR3 spells CASTGTGNYGYTF. In nucleotides, the CDR3 is TGTGCCAGCACGGGCACAGGTAACTATGGCTACACCTTC. The full variable domain, with the rest looked up from reference TRBV2 and TRBJ1-2, is EPEVTQTPSHQVTQMGQEVILRCVPISNHLYFYWYRQILGQKVEFLVSFYNNEISEKSEIFDDQFSVERPDGSNFTLKIRSTKLEDSAMYFCASTGTGNYGYTFGSGTRLTVV.

The chain joins TRBV7-2 to TRBJ1-6; TRBD1 matches at 9 bases. Looked up from germline, CDR1 is SGHTA and CDR2 is FQGNSA. The CDR3 is 15 amino acids. The V gene end was trimmed by 5 bases and the J gene end by 9 bases; junction bases not matched to a gene: 8. The CDR3 protein is CASSPRTGVGSPLHF. CDR3 DNA: TGTGCCAGCAGCCCTAGGACAGGGGTAGGTTCACCCCTCCACTTT.

This clonotype has at least ten counts. The chain is built from TRBV12-3 or TRBV12-4 and TRBJ1-1; TRBD1 is a possible D gene (6 bases). The CDR3 covers 14 residues. V dropped 3 bases and J dropped 6 bases, with 14 bases sitting between them. This CDR3 reads CASSLGGGPAEAFF. CDR3 nucleotide sequence: TGTGCCAGCAGTTTGGGGGGCGGCCCCGCTGAAGCTTTCTTT.

This clonotype has a count of ten or more. The chain joins TRBV6-1 to TRBJ2-5; D tentatively reads TRBD1 or TRBD2 (5 bases each). Germline CDR1 MNHNS, CDR2 SASEGT. CDR3 size: 11 residues. V lost 6 bases, J lost 4 bases, and 6 bases lay in between. CDR3 region: CASRRGETQYF. The CDR3 region has the DNA TGTGCCAGCAGGAGGGGAGAGACCCAGTACTTC.

In its sample, this clonotype was seen many times. This chain joins TRBV5-1 and TRBJ2-2; D remains unclear. V shed 4 bases and J shed 0 bases, with 10 bases lying between them. Germline-derived CDR1 and CDR2 are SGHRS and YFSETQ. This CDR3 contains 15 residues. The chain's CDR3 is CASSLGPTNTGELFF. CDR3 DNA sequence: TGCGCCAGCAGCCTTGGACCGACGAACACCGGGGAGCTGTTTTTT.

The chain has TRBV5-1 and TRBJ2-7, with D perhaps matching TRBD1 (5 bases). Germline lookup yields CDR1 SGHRS and CDR2 YFSETQ. CDR3 length: 16 amino acids. Trimming removed 3 bases from V and 5 bases from J, with 21 bases in between. The CDR3 DNA follows: TGCGCCAGCAGCTCCCTCAGTTTCTCCAGGGATAACGAGCAGTACTTC. Its translation: CASSSLSFSRDNEQYF. Using reference TRBV5-1 and TRBJ2-7 for the parts outside the CDR3, the full variable domain is KAGVTQTPRYLIKTRGQQVTLSCSPISGHRSVSWYQQTPGQGLQFLFEYFSETQRNKGNFPGRFSGRQFSNSRSEMNVSTLELGDSALYLCASSSLSFSRDNEQYFGPGTRLTVT.

This clonotype was recorded many times. The chain uses TRBV5-6 and TRBJ2-3, with TRBD2 identical over 7 bases. The CDR3 sequence is 14 residues long. The germline V gene encodes CDR1 SGHDT and CDR2 YYEEEE. Trimming cost V 3 bases and J 0 bases; bases outside gene matches: 1. The CDR3 protein is CASSWGGSTDTQYF. The CDR3 DNA follows: TGTGCCAGCAGCTGGGGGGGAAGCACAGATACGCAGTATTTT.

The J gene is TRBJ1-1, the V gene TRBV7-9; unclear D gene. CDR3 length equals 15 residues. The V end was cut by 5 bases, the J end by 4 bases, with 17 bases between. CDR1 is SEHNR and CDR2 is FQNEAQ in the germline V gene (reference sequence). CDR3 protein: CASSPTSDGRTEAFF. DNA for the CDR3: TGTGCCAGCAGCCCGACCTCAGACGGACGCACTGAAGCTTTCTTT. Full variable domain (missing parts from reference TRBV7-9 and TRBJ1-1): DTGVSQNPRHKITKRGQNVTFRCDPISEHNRLYWYRQTLGQGPEFLTYFQNEAQLEKSRLLSDRFSAERPKGSFSTLEIQRTEQGDSAMYLCASSPTSDGRTEAFFGQGTRLTVV.